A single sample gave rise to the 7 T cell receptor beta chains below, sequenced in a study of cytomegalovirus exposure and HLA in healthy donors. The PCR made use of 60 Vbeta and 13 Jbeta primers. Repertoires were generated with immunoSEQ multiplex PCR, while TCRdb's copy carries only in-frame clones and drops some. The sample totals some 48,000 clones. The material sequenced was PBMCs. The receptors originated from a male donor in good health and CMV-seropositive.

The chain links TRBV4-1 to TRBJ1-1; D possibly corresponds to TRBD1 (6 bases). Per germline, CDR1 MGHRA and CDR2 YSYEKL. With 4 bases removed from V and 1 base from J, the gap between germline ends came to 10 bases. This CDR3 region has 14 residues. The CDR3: CASSRLTGNTEAFF. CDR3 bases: TGCGCCAGCAGCCGCTTGACAGGGAACACTGAAGCTTTCTTT.

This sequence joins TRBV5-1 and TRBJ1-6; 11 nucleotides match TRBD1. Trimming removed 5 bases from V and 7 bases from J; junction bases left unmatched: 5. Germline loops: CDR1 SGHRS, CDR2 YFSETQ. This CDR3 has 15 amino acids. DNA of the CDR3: TGCGCCAGCAGTACCGGGACAGGGGGAAATTCACCCCTCCACTTT. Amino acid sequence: CASSTGTGGNSPLHF.

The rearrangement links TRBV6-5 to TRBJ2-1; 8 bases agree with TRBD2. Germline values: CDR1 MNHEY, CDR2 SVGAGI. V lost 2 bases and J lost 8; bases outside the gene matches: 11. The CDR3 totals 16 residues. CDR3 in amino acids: CASSYVVRGGPDEQFF. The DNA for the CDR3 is TGTGCCAGCAGTTACGTTGTACGGGGGGGCCCCGATGAGCAGTTCTTC.

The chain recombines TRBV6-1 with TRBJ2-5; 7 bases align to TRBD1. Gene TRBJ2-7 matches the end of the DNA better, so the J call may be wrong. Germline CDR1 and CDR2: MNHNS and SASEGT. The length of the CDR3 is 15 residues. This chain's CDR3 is CASSDGQASLYEQYF. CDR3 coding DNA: TGTGCCAGCAGCGATGGACAGGCTAGCCTTTACGAGCAGTACTTC.

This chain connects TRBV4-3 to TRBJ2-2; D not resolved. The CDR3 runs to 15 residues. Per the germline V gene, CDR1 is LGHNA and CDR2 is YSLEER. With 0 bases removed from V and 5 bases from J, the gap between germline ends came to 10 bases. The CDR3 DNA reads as TGCGCCAGCAGCCAAGATTATGCGACAACCGGGGAGCTGTTTTTT. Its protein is CASSQDYATTGELFF.

In DNA form, the CDR3 reads TGCGCCAGCAGCATCCTAGGAAGGACTCCCATGGGAGATACGCAGTATTTT. The encoded protein is CASSILGRTPMGDTQYF. The rearrangement links TRBV4-1 to TRBJ2-3, with D possibly matching TRBD2 (5 bases). V was pared by 5 bases and J by 5 bases, with 23 bases between. CDR1 MGHRA and CDR2 YSYEKL come from the germline V gene. This CDR3 spans 17 amino acids.

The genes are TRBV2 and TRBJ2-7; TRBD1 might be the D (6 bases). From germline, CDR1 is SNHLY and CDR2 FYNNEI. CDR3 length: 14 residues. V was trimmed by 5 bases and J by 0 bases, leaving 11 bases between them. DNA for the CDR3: TGTGCCAGCAGTTCCGACAGGAGCTCCTACGAGCAGTACTTC. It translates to CASSSDRSSYEQYF. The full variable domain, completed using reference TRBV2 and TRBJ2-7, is EPEVTQTPSHQVTQMGQEVILRCVPISNHLYFYWYRQILGQKVEFLVSFYNNEISEKSEIFDDQFSVERPDGSNFTLKIRSTKLEDSAMYFCASSSDRSSYEQYFGPGTRLTVT.